Presented here are 26 T cell receptor beta chains from one specimen sequenced in a study of Ad26.COV2.S vaccination and SARS-CoV-2 variants. Documented treatment: some 19 received Ad26.COV2.S at low or high dose, single or two shots; several received placebo; per-sample allocation not given. Samples analyzed were those drawn on day 63 after the first vaccine or placebo injection. Measured with immunoSEQ multiplex PCR; TCRdb has only the in-frame clones, and not every one. There are 380,000 or so clones in the sample; under 90% occur only once, and around 7.3% lies in the top ten. The sample consisted of peripheral blood, taken in a trial of Ad26.COV2.S vaccine versus placebo. These receptors came from a person between 18 and 65 years old who received the Ad26.COV2.S COVID-19 vaccine or a placebo.

The chain is built from TRBV11-3 and TRBJ2-1; TRBD1 is a possible D gene (5 bases). Germline CDR1 and CDR2: SGHNT and YENEEA. V lost 5 bases to trimming and J lost 7 bases, with 15 bases between them. This CDR3 is 14 amino acids long. The DNA of the CDR3 is TGTGCCAGCAGCATAGTACAGGCCTTTAATGAGCAGTTCTTC. It specifies CASSIVQAFNEQFF.

CDR3 region: CASSQDEGRGYEQYF. The CDR3 coding sequence is TGCGCCAGCAGCCAAGATGAGGGCAGGGGCTACGAGCAGTACTTC. The chain recombines TRBV4-3 with TRBJ2-7, with a weak D call TRBD1 (6 bases). Germline V gene lookup returns CDR1 LGHNA and CDR2 YSLEER. CDR3 length: 15 amino acids. Trimming left V 0 bases short and J 3 bases short, with 12 bases between.

On this clone itself: A clone one base away is much larger, so this may be a read error. Written as DNA, the CDR3 is TGCGCCAGCAGCTTGGAGTCTGGGGCCAACGTCCTGACTTTC. Protein: CASSLESGANVLTF. This chain joins TRBV5-1 and TRBJ2-6; D is ambiguous. CDR3 length equals 14 residues. V lost 0 bases, J lost 1 base, and 2 bases lay in between. Looked up from germline, CDR1 is SGHRS and CDR2 is YFSETQ.

In this sample, this clone turned up a few times. The chain has TRBV20-1 and TRBJ2-2; TRBD2 matches at 10 bases. Trimming at V came to 3 bases and at J to 6 bases, leaving 10 bases not matched to a gene. Germline V gene data show CDR1 as DFQATT and CDR2 as SNEGSKA (reference sequence). The CDR3 totals 16 residues. The CDR3 reads CSASRVAGGRAGELFF. The CDR3 nucleotides read TGCAGTGCTAGTCGTGTAGCGGGGGGAAGGGCCGGGGAGCTGTTTTTT.

The genes are TRBV5-1 and TRBJ2-1; 9 bases align to TRBD2. This CDR3 region has 15 residues. Trimming took 6 bases from V and 9 from J; bases not matched to a gene: 13. The germline gives CDR1 SGHRS, CDR2 YFSETQ. As DNA, the CDR3 is TGCGCCAGCAATTTAGCGGGAGCCAGTCCCGGTGAGCAGTTCTTC. This gives the protein CASNLAGASPGEQFF.

The chain employs TRBV27 and TRBJ1-1; D perhaps matches TRBD1 (5 bases). CDR1 is MNHEY, CDR2 SMNVEV, per germline (reference sequence). This CDR3 region has 13 residues. Trimming took 7 bases from V and 4 from J, leaving 13 bases between them. The CDR3, as DNA: TGTGCCAGCAAGCGGGGACGTGGCACTGAAGCTTTCTTT. As protein: CASKRGRGTEAFF.

The chain couples TRBV19 to TRBJ2-7, with D possibly being TRBD1 (5 bases). V lost 3 bases, J lost 0 bases, and 9 bases lay in between. The CDR3 contains 14 residues. Germline-derived CDR1 and CDR2 are LNHDA and SQIVND (reference sequence). This chain's CDR3 is CASSIQGYSYEQYF. CDR3 sequence (DNA): TGTGCCAGTAGTATTCAGGGCTACTCCTACGAGCAGTACTTC.

This clone is a singleton in its sample. This chain links TRBV18 with TRBJ2-2; no firm D call. The CDR3 loop spans 15 amino acids. V shed 4 bases and J shed 6 bases, with 15 bases lying between them. Germline-derived CDR1 and CDR2 are KGHSH and LQKENI. The CDR3 DNA is TGTGCCAGCTCACAGAAGCTAGGTACGGCCGGGGAGCTGTTTTTT. It yields the protein CASSQKLGTAGELFF.

This clone appeared once. The V and J genes are TRBV7-9 and TRBJ1-1, with D perhaps matching TRBD1 (6 bases). The CDR3 is made up of 16 amino acids. V gave up 4 bases and J gave up 4 bases, with 19 bases separating them. CDR1 and CDR2 (germline): SEHNR, FQNEAQ (reference sequence). The DNA of the CDR3 is TGTGCCAGCAGCTCTTACGTACAGGGAGGTAGCACTGAAGCTTTCTTT. It yields the protein CASSSYVQGGSTEAFF.

In its sample, this clone was seen a few times. V is TRBV19 and J is TRBJ1-5; tentatively, D is TRBD1 (6 bases). There are 15 residues in the CDR3. Trimming removed 7 bases at V and 1 base at J, with 14 bases between. Germline CDR1 reads LNHDA; CDR2 reads SQIVND (reference sequence). This chain's CDR3 is CASTQMGGSNQPQHF. For the CDR3, the DNA is TGTGCCAGTACCCAAATGGGGGGCAGCAATCAGCCCCAGCATTTT.

A few counts support this clone. J is TRBJ2-7 and V is TRBV5-6, with unresolved D. Germline assignment: CDR1 SGHDT and CDR2 YYEEEE. The CDR3 has 13 residues. V shed 1 base and J shed 4 bases, with 9 bases lying between them. In nucleotides, the CDR3 is TGTGCCAGCAGCTTGCTGGGCCGGTACGAGCAGTACTTC. Amino acid sequence: CASSLLGRYEQYF.

This clone was seen once. The genes are TRBV7-2 and TRBJ2-2; possibly TRBD2 for D (7 bases). This CDR3 spans 17 amino acids. Germline-derived CDR1 and CDR2 are SGHTA and FQGNSA. Deletions cut 4 bases from V and 6 bases from J, with 21 bases between. CDR3 sequence reads: CASSSHHRGAGSGELFF. The DNA of the CDR3 is TGTGCCAGCAGCTCACACCATCGGGGGGCAGGTTCCGGGGAGCTGTTTTTT.

This clone was detected only a few times. The chain uses TRBV6-2 or TRBV6-3 and TRBJ2-3; 10 nucleotides match TRBD2. The CDR3 loop spans 15 amino acids. J was trimmed by 0 bases and V by 5 bases; bases with no gene match: 2. Germline CDR1 MNHEY, CDR2 SVGEGT. The CDR3 loop reads CASSPTSGSTDTQYF. CDR3 DNA: TGTGCCAGCAGTCCGACTAGCGGGAGCACAGATACGCAGTATTTT.

This chain connects TRBV19 to TRBJ1-1; maybe TRBD1 (5 bases). Trimming cost V 6 bases and J 3 bases, with 23 bases left between them. The CDR3 has 17 residues. The germline V gene has CDR1 LNHDA and CDR2 SQIVND (reference sequence). The CDR3 coding sequence is TGTGCCAGTAGGCCGCCGGAGCAGGGTCTTGAGGACACTGAAGCTTTCTTT. As protein: CASRPPEQGLEDTEAFF. Together with reference TRBV19 and TRBJ1-1, the CDR3 gives the full variable domain: DGGITQSPKYLFRKEGQNVTLSCEQNLNHDAMYWYRQDPGQGLRLIYYSQIVNDFQKGDIAEGYSVSREKKESFPLTVTSAQKNPTAFYLCASRPPEQGLEDTEAFFGQGTRLTVV.

The J gene is TRBJ2-6, the V gene TRBV5-1, with TRBD1 matching 11 bases. The V gene end was trimmed by 5 bases and the J gene end by 2 bases; junction bases not matched to a gene: 6. The CDR3 sequence is 17 residues long. Germline CDR1 and CDR2: SGHRS and YFSETQ. The CDR3 nucleotides read TGCGCCAGCAGGCGGGGACAGGGGGTTGCTGGGGCCAACGTCCTGACTTTC. It encodes CASRRGQGVAGANVLTF.

The gene calls are TRBV6-5 and TRBJ1-1; tentative D call: TRBD1 (5 bases). Germline loops: CDR1 MNHEY, CDR2 SVGAGI. Trimming cost V 0 bases and J 8 bases, with 13 bases left between them. CDR3 length equals 14 residues. Written as DNA, the CDR3 is TGTGCCAGCAGTTACTCGATCCGGGGGGAAGAAGCTTTCTTT. Translating it yields CASSYSIRGEEAFF.

The chain employs TRBV7-2 and TRBJ2-5, with TRBD2 matching over 15 bases. Germline V gene lookup returns CDR1 SGHTA and CDR2 FQGNSA. CDR3 length: 18 residues. Trimming at V came to 5 bases and at J to 3 bases, leaving 10 bases not matched to a gene. The CDR3 is CASSHTTGLAGGKETQYF. The CDR3, as DNA: TGTGCCAGCAGCCATACCACGGGACTAGCGGGGGGTAAAGAGACCCAGTACTTC.

This chain connects TRBV21-1 to TRBJ2-7; the D call in the table, TRBD1, was not verified against the DNA. TRBV21-1 is designated a pseudogene. This CDR3 comprises 16 residues. The CDR3: CASSIRDRELPYEQYF. DNA for the CDR3: TGTGCCAGCAGCATCCGGGACAGGGAACTACCCTACGAGCAGTACTTC.

This sequence joins TRBV20-1 and TRBJ1-2; D gene uncertain. Trimming stripped 3 bases from V and 3 bases from J, with 5 bases between. This CDR3 has 11 residues. Per the germline V gene, CDR1 is DFQATT and CDR2 is SNEGSKA (reference sequence). This chain's CDR3 is CSASQDYGYTF. CDR3 nucleotides: TGCAGTGCTAGCCAGGACTATGGCTACACCTTC.

The rearrangement links TRBV27 to TRBJ2-3; 15 nucleotides agree with TRBD2. The CDR3 length is 19 residues. V shed 2 bases, J shed 3 bases, and the junction held 9 bases outside the gene matches. Germline CDR1 MNHEY, CDR2 SMNVEV (reference sequence). The CDR3 DNA follows: TGTGCCAGCAGTTTACGCGGACTAGCGGGGGGGCCCTCGACAGATACGCAGTATTTT. Translated: CASSLRGLAGGPSTDTQYF.

The chain couples TRBV6-1 to TRBJ2-1, with 10 nucleotides matching TRBD1. Trimming at V came to 3 bases and at J to 4 bases, leaving 3 bases not matched to a gene. The CDR3 is made up of 15 amino acids. The germline CDR1 and CDR2 sequences are MNHNS and SASEGT. Here the CDR3 DNA reads TGTGCCAGCAGTGAGAGGGACAGGGGATACAATGAGCAGTTCTTC. Its protein is CASSERDRGYNEQFF.

The chain combines TRBV4-3 with TRBJ1-5; D call uncertain. Germline V gene data show CDR1 as LGHNA and CDR2 as YSLEER. Trimming removed 0 bases at V and 7 bases at J, with 10 bases between. This CDR3 is built from 14 residues. In nucleotides, the CDR3 is TGCGCCAGCAGCCAAGATATCGGGAACCAGCCCCAGCATTTT. This encodes CASSQDIGNQPQHF.

The rearrangement links TRBV19 to TRBJ1-1; no clear D gene. The germline gives CDR1 LNHDA, CDR2 SQIVND (reference sequence). The CDR3 covers 15 residues. Deletions cut 6 bases from V and 5 bases from J, with 19 bases between. CDR3 sequence reads: CASSPNRLGGTEAFF. In DNA, the CDR3 is TGTGCCAGTAGCCCCAACCGGCTGGGTGGGACTGAAGCTTTCTTT.

This clone was observed a handful of times. This chain connects TRBV2 to TRBJ2-3, with unresolved D. Trimming removed 5 bases at V and 0 bases at J, with 3 bases between. The CDR3 loop spans 12 amino acids. Germline CDR1 reads SNHLY; CDR2 reads FYNNEI. This CDR3 reads CASSRSTDTQYF. The CDR3 DNA is TGTGCCAGCAGTAGGAGCACAGATACGCAGTATTTT.

This rearrangement joins TRBV12-3 or TRBV12-4 to TRBJ2-3; D not resolved. The ends were cut back, 3 bases at V and 7 bases at J, with 11 bases in the middle. The CDR3 extends over 13 amino acids. The CDR3 DNA sequence: TGTGCCAGCAGTTTGTCCCTGGGGAATACGCAGTATTTT. Translated, it gives CASSLSLGNTQYF.

The chain combines TRBV6-2 or TRBV6-3 with TRBJ2-5; D may match TRBD1 or TRBD2 (5 bases each). Per the germline V gene, CDR1 is MNHEY and CDR2 is SVGEGT. The V and J ends lost 4 bases and 2 bases respectively, with 14 bases between them. There are 15 residues in the CDR3. Here the CDR3 reads CASSSFRDRQETQYF. CDR3 in DNA: TGTGCCAGCAGTTCGTTCCGGGACCGGCAAGAGACCCAGTACTTC.